The 16 T cell receptor beta chains reported below all come from one sample, sequenced in a study of T cells in narcolepsy. Profiling relied on immunoSEQ multiplex PCR, and the TCRdb table lists in-frame clones only, not all of them. Counted here are about 30,000 clones, about 80% occurring once; the ten biggest clones make up about 0.94%. Sequencing was done on a sample of CD45RA- memory CD4+ T cells from PBMCs. All receptors derive from a human donor with narcolepsy.

V usage is TRBV28 and J usage is TRBJ2-3; no firm D call. Germline loops: CDR1 MDHEN, CDR2 SYDVKM. The CDR3 is made up of 15 amino acids. V lost 3 bases and J 2 bases, leaving 12 bases between the germline ends. CDR3 amino acids: CASSFYGGYTDTQYF. DNA of the CDR3: TGTGCCAGCAGTTTTTATGGCGGATACACAGATACGCAGTATTTT.

This chain uses TRBV19 with TRBJ2-3; 10 bases are shared with TRBD1. Trimming at V came to 10 bases and at J to 8 bases, leaving 12 bases not matched to a gene. The CDR3 is 14 amino acids. CDR1 is LNHDA and CDR2 is SQIVND in the germline V gene (reference sequence). The CDR3, as DNA: TGTGCCACCACGGGGACAGGGGTGATCGGTACGCAGTATTTT. It is translated as CATTGTGVIGTQYF.

The chain uses TRBV5-1 and TRBJ1-6; D is perhaps TRBD1 (5 bases). The CDR3 totals 14 residues. The germline V gene has CDR1 SGHRS and CDR2 YFSETQ. V gave up 2 bases and J gave up 10 bases, with 13 bases separating them. The CDR3 nucleotides read TGCGCCAGCAGCTTAGGCAGGGTTGAATCACCCCTCCACTTT. Amino acid sequence: CASSLGRVESPLHF.

The chain links TRBV5-1 to TRBJ1-2; no clear D. CDR3 length: 16 amino acids. Germline CDR1 reads SGHRS; CDR2 reads YFSETQ. The V end lost 0 bases, the J end lost 7 bases, and 19 bases lay between the germline ends. The CDR3 DNA sequence: TGCGCCAGCAGCTTGGCTGGTCGGGAATCAGCGGGTGGCTACACCTTC. Its protein is CASSLAGRESAGGYTF.

This sequence joins TRBV7-9 and TRBJ2-5; 10 bases are a match to TRBD1. Germline V CDR1 and CDR2: SEHNR, FQNEAQ (reference sequence). Trimming took 4 bases from V and 1 from J; bases not matched to a gene: 3. This CDR3 region has 15 residues. The CDR3 sequence is CASSSGTGVQETQYF. CDR3 DNA: TGTGCCAGCAGCTCCGGGACAGGGGTCCAAGAGACCCAGTACTTC.

This chain links TRBV4-2 with TRBJ1-2; the D is unclear. The V end lost 0 bases, the J end lost 7 bases, and 24 bases lay between the germline ends. The CDR3 has 18 amino acids. CDR1 is LGHNA and CDR2 is YNFKEQ in the germline V gene. The CDR3 sequence is CASSQDRSGGQPTTGYTF. The CDR3 DNA reads TGTGCCAGCAGCCAAGATAGGTCAGGCGGCCAACCCACAACTGGCTACACCTTC.

The chain employs TRBV11-3 and TRBJ1-1; D unresolved. The CDR3 is made up of 12 amino acids. Trimming stripped 3 bases from V and 4 bases from J, with 6 bases between. Germline CDR1 reads SGHNT; CDR2 reads YENEEA. CDR3 loop: CASSFRGTEAFF. The DNA for the CDR3 is TGTGCCAGCAGCTTTAGAGGCACTGAAGCTTTCTTT.

The genes are TRBV5-1 and TRBJ1-2; tentatively, D is TRBD1 (5 bases). This CDR3 comprises 12 residues. The germline V gene encodes CDR1 SGHRS and CDR2 YFSETQ. The ends were cut back, 2 bases at V and 5 bases at J, with 7 bases in the middle. The chain's CDR3 is CASSLGEYGYTF. The CDR3, as DNA: TGCGCCAGCAGCTTAGGGGAATATGGCTACACCTTC.

The genes are TRBV7-9 and TRBJ2-1; D is possibly TRBD2 (6 bases). Per the germline V gene, CDR1 is SEHNR and CDR2 is FQNEAQ (reference sequence). V was shortened by 4 bases and J by 10 bases, with 17 bases between the two germline ends. The CDR3 loop spans 14 amino acids. This CDR3 reads CASSSGTAGGEQFF. CDR3 nucleotides: TGTGCCAGCAGCTCCGGGACGGCTGGAGGGGAGCAGTTCTTC.

The V and J genes are TRBV11-3 and TRBJ2-2; 11 positions agree with TRBD2. The CDR3 runs 14 residues. Germline-derived CDR1 and CDR2 are SGHNT and YENEEA. V dropped 9 bases and J dropped 7; count of bases not matched to a gene: 7. CDR3 DNA sequence: TGTGCCAGTGGGACTAGCGGCAGGAACGGGGAGCTGTTTTTT. It yields the protein CASGTSGRNGELFF.

The J gene is TRBJ1-2, the V gene TRBV19; D call uncertain. V was shortened by 5 bases and J by 5 bases, with 18 bases between the two germline ends. Germline V lookup: CDR1 LNHDA, CDR2 SQIVND (reference sequence). The CDR3 covers 15 residues. The CDR3, as DNA: TGTGCCAGTAGTGCCCGGGCCGAGAGGTTGTATGGCTACACCTTC. The encoded protein is CASSARAERLYGYTF.

The V call is TRBV12-5, the J call TRBJ1-2; 7 nucleotides line up with TRBD1. V shed 4 bases and J 6 bases; nucleotides not matched to a gene: 11. The germline gives CDR1 LGHNT, CDR2 FRNRAP. The CDR3 spans 15 residues. The DNA for the CDR3 is TGTGCTAGTGGTTCTCCTTCGCAGGGGGTCGATGGCTACACCTTC. As protein: CASGSPSQGVDGYTF.

This clone was counted only a few times. CDR3 nucleotide sequence: TGTGCCAGCAGTGACTACGAGCAGTACTTC. Amino acid sequence: CASSDYEQYF. This chain uses TRBV6-1 with TRBJ2-7; D is unresolved. In germline, CDR1 is MNHNS, CDR2 SASEGT. The V and J ends lost 3 bases and 3 bases respectively, with 0 bases between them. CDR3 length equals 10 residues.

This clone was seen only a few times. The chain carries TRBV5-1 and TRBJ2-1; 9 bases fit TRBD1. J was trimmed by 3 bases and V by 2 bases; bases with no gene match: 9. Germline V lookup: CDR1 SGHRS, CDR2 YFSETQ. The CDR3 contains 17 residues. CDR3 protein: CASSFKRDRVFYNEQFF. The CDR3 coding sequence is TGCGCCAGCAGCTTTAAACGGGACAGGGTTTTCTACAATGAGCAGTTCTTC.

The chain is built from TRBV5-1 and TRBJ2-3, with TRBD1 matching over 7 bases. Per germline, CDR1 SGHRS and CDR2 YFSETQ. V gave up 0 bases and J gave up 0 bases; unmatched junction bases: 4. This CDR3 is 16 amino acids long. The CDR3 coding sequence is TGCGCCAGCAGCTTGGGTCAGGGGGTAAGCACAGATACGCAGTATTTT. It is translated as CASSLGQGVSTDTQYF.

The rearrangement links TRBV4-3 to TRBJ1-1; TRBD1 matches at 7 bases. CDR3 size: 14 residues. V trimming: 4 bases; J trimming: 2 bases; junction bases outside the gene matches: 4. Germline lookup yields CDR1 LGHNA and CDR2 YSLEER. The CDR3 sequence: CASSPGGINTEAFF. CDR3 sequence (DNA): TGCGCCAGCAGCCCAGGGGGGATAAACACTGAAGCTTTCTTT.